What follows are 4 T cell receptor beta chains derived from one specimen sequenced in a study of T cell changes during pregnancy in multiple sclerosis. The table came from immunoSEQ multiplex PCR; TCRdb's copy has only in-frame clones and leaves some out. Of fewer than 55,000 clones listed, roughly nine tenths were seen once; the top ten hold approximately 5%. The source was peripheral blood, collected in the second trimester of pregnancy. The receptors shown here come from a female donor in good health, enrolled as a control in a pregnancy study.

V usage is TRBV7-9 and J usage is TRBJ2-3; 8 bases map to TRBD2. CDR3 length equals 15 residues. J gave up 3 bases and V 6 bases, and 8 bases lay outside the gene matches. The V gene's germline CDR1 is SEHNR and CDR2 FQNEAQ (reference sequence). The CDR3 loop is CASSPPPGGTDTQYF. CDR3 coding DNA: TGTGCCAGCAGTCCCCCTCCGGGGGGGACAGATACGCAGTATTTT.

The chain uses TRBV5-8 and TRBJ2-1, with a possible D match to TRBD1 (6 bases). V was pared by 1 base and J by 3 bases, with 11 bases between. CDR1 is SGHTS, CDR2 YDEGEE, per germline. The CDR3 is 15 residues long. CDR3 nucleotide sequence: TGTGCCAGCAGCTTGTCAGGGGCCGGCTACAATGAGCAGTTCTTC. Protein: CASSLSGAGYNEQFF.

The chain has TRBV4-3 and TRBJ2-1; D may be TRBD2 (7 bases). This CDR3 region has 16 residues. The ends were cut back, 0 bases at V and 4 bases at J, with 13 bases in the middle. In germline, CDR1 is LGHNA, CDR2 YSLEER. CDR3 in DNA: TGCGCCAGCAGCCAAGATATGGGAGGGGGGTACAATGAGCAGTTCTTC. Its protein product is CASSQDMGGGYNEQFF.

There are a few counts of this clone. V is TRBV6-1 and J is TRBJ1-1; D unresolved. Per the germline V gene, CDR1 is MNHNS and CDR2 is SASEGT. This CDR3 region has 13 residues. V lost 11 bases and J 4 bases, leaving 17 bases between the germline ends. CDR3: CAHYSGFGTEAFF. In nucleotides, the CDR3 is TGTGCCCATTATTCGGGGTTCGGCACTGAAGCTTTCTTT.